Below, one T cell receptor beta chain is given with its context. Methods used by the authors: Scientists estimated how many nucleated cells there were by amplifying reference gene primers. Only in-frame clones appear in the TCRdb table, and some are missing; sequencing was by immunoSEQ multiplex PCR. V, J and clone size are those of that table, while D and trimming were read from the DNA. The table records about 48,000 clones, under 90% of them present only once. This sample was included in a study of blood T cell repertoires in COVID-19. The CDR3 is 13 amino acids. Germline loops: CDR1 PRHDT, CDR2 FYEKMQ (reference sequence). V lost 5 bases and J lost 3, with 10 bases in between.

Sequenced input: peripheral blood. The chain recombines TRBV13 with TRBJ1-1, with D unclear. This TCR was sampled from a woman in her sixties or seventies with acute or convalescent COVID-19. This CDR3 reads CASSRDTDTEAFF. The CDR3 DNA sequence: TGTGCCAGCAGCCGAGACACAGACACTGAAGCTTTCTTT.